Presented here are 24 T cell receptor beta chains from one specimen sequenced in a study of blood T cell repertoires in COVID-19. Here immunoSEQ multiplex PCR was the method, and the copy in TCRdb shows in-frame clones only, minus some. The table includes roughly 180,000 clones, about 88% detected once. Material for sequencing was peripheral blood. Receptors originate from a woman aged 50 to 60 with COVID-19, enrolled during active disease.

The chain has TRBV18 and TRBJ1-1; D ambiguous. The CDR3 is 15 amino acids. Germline V gives CDR1 KGHSH, CDR2 LQKENI. V was cut by 0 bases and J by 4 bases, with 12 bases left in between. CDR3 nucleotides: TGTGCCAGCTCACCACCCGGGCGGGGATCCACTGAAGCTTTCTTT. Residues: CASSPPGRGSTEAFF.

The gene calls are TRBV28 and TRBJ1-4, with D possibly being TRBD1 (5 bases). Trimming took off 7 bases at V and 4 bases at J, with 7 bases between the two ends. The CDR3 extends over 12 amino acids. Germline V gene sequence: CDR1 MDHEN, CDR2 SYDVKM. CDR3 DNA: TGTGCCAGCATCGGGGGTAATGAAAAACTGTTTTTT. It encodes CASIGGNEKLFF.

J is TRBJ2-5 and V is TRBV30; TRBD1 matches 8 bases. CDR3 length: 14 residues. Germline loops: CDR1 GTSNPN, CDR2 SVGIG (reference sequence). The J segment lost 7 bases and the V segment lost 2 bases, leaving 9 bases of the junction unmatched. CDR3 residues: CAWSWSGGKVTQYF. CDR3 coding DNA: TGTGCCTGGAGTTGGTCAGGGGGCAAGGTGACCCAGTACTTC. The full variable domain, in which reference TRBV30 and TRBJ2-5 provide the parts outside the CDR3, is SQTIHQWPATLVQPVGSPLSLECTVEGTSNPNLYWYRQAAGRGLQLLFYSVGIGQISSEVPQNLSASRPQDRQFILSSKKLLLSDSGFYLCAWSWSGGKVTQYFGPGTRLLVL.

The CDR3 nucleotides read TGTGCATCGTCGACGCTAGGCTACGAGCAGTACTTC. This translates into CASSTLGYEQYF. V and J are TRBV6-5 and TRBJ2-7; no firm D call. Germline V gene data show CDR1 as MNHEY and CDR2 as SVGAGI. The CDR3 is made up of 12 amino acids.

The chain uses TRBV12-3 or TRBV12-4 and TRBJ2-7, with D possibly TRBD1 on 5 matching bases. Deletions cut 2 bases from V and 8 bases from J, with 7 bases between. The CDR3 has 11 residues. The CDR3: CASSLRTQQYF. The CDR3 DNA reads as TGTGCCAGCAGTTTAAGGACACAGCAGTACTTC.

The chain has TRBV19 and TRBJ2-5; perhaps TRBD1 as D (6 bases). Trimming removed 3 bases from V and 5 bases from J, with 19 bases in between. Germline assignment: CDR1 LNHDA and CDR2 SQIVND (reference sequence). The CDR3 is made up of 16 amino acids. CDR3 DNA: TGTGCCAGTAGTATTACAGGGCCCGGATTAGGCGAGACCCAGTACTTC. This codes for CASSITGPGLGETQYF.

The chain carries TRBV5-6 and TRBJ1-5; D unresolved. The CDR3 is made up of 15 amino acids. Trimming took 2 bases from V and 1 from J, leaving 10 bases between them. Germline assignment: CDR1 SGHDT and CDR2 YYEEEE. For the CDR3, the DNA is TGTGCCAGCAGCTTCGCTGGAGGCAGCAATCAGCCCCAGCATTTT. Translating gives CASSFAGGSNQPQHF.

V usage is TRBV19 and J usage is TRBJ2-2; TRBD1 matches at 10 bases. The CDR3 extends over 17 amino acids. J was trimmed by 8 bases and V by 0 bases; bases with no gene match: 9. Per germline, CDR1 LNHDA and CDR2 SQIVND (reference sequence). This CDR3 reads CASSIDLGQGVVGELFF. The CDR3 DNA sequence: TGTGCCAGTAGTATAGATCTAGGACAGGGGGTAGTAGGGGAGCTGTTTTTT. Filled out from reference TRBV19 and TRBJ2-2, the complete variable domain reads DGGITQSPKYLFRKEGQNVTLSCEQNLNHDAMYWYRQDPGQGLRLIYYSQIVNDFQKGDIAEGYSVSREKKESFPLTVTSAQKNPTAFYLCASSIDLGQGVVGELFFGEGSRLTVL.

This clone was seen only a few times. V gene TRBV5-5 combines with J gene TRBJ1-1, with TRBD1 identical over 7 bases. This CDR3 has 14 amino acids. CDR1 and CDR2 from the germline V gene are SGHKS and YYEKEE (reference sequence). V was clipped by 4 bases and J by 7 bases; unmatched bases: 10. The CDR3 DNA is TGTGCCAGCAGCCCTCGAACAGGGGCCCTTGAAGCTTTCTTT. It specifies CASSPRTGALEAFF.

The genes are TRBV6-5 and TRBJ2-3; 7 bases agree with TRBD2. Germline CDR1 MNHEY, CDR2 SVGAGI. Losses at the gene ends were 4 bases for V and 2 bases for J; bases not matched to a gene: 9. This CDR3 contains 16 residues. CDR3 DNA sequence: TGTGCCAGCAGTTCCCTTCGGGGGGAATCCACAGATACGCAGTATTTT. As protein: CASSSLRGESTDTQYF.

In its sample, this clone was seen once. The rearrangement joins TRBV5-1 to TRBJ2-1, with 9 positions matching TRBD1. Trimming removed 1 base from V and 4 bases from J; junction bases left unmatched: 9. CDR1 is SGHRS and CDR2 is YFSETQ in the germline V gene. The CDR3 runs to 17 residues. Here the CDR3 DNA reads TGCGCCAGCAGCTTGTCTGCCGGGACAGGGTCATACAATGAGCAGTTCTTC. It is translated as CASSLSAGTGSYNEQFF.

This sequence joins TRBV6-2 or TRBV6-3 and TRBJ1-1; 7 nucleotides agree with TRBD1. V lost 5 bases and J lost 1; bases outside the gene matches: 4. The CDR3 is 14 residues long. CDR1 MNHEY and CDR2 SVGEGT come from the germline V gene. The CDR3 is CASSQQGRNTEAFF. The CDR3 DNA sequence: TGTGCCAGCAGTCAACAGGGGAGGAACACTGAAGCTTTCTTT.

V is TRBV5-1 and J is TRBJ1-4, with D perhaps matching TRBD1 (5 bases). From germline, CDR1 is SGHRS and CDR2 YFSETQ. Trimming cost V 0 bases and J 1 base, with 10 bases left between them. The CDR3 is 16 amino acids. The CDR3 region has the DNA TGCGCCAGCAGCTTGGCCCCGGGGGGAACTAATGAAAAACTGTTTTTT. Translated, it gives CASSLAPGGTNEKLFF.

The chain couples TRBV7-5 to TRBJ1-1. TRBV7-5 is given as a pseudogene. The length of the CDR3 is 16 residues. This CDR3 is CVRSQREHVDAVGAFF. The CDR3 DNA is TGTGTCAGAAGCCAACGGGAGCATGTGGACGCGGTGGGAGCTTTCTTT.

This sequence joins TRBV28 and TRBJ2-1, with 9 bases aligning to TRBD2. The length of the CDR3 is 16 residues. The ends lost 4 bases at V and 4 bases at J; junction bases unmatched: 8. Looked up from germline, CDR1 is MDHEN and CDR2 is SYDVKM. CDR3 residues: CASSSQLAGFYNEQFF. The DNA of the CDR3 is TGTGCCAGCAGTTCGCAGCTAGCGGGGTTTTACAATGAGCAGTTCTTC.

V is TRBV7-8 and J is TRBJ1-4, with 9 bases lining up with TRBD1. The CDR3 runs to 15 residues. In germline, CDR1 is SGHVS, CDR2 FQNEAQ. After removal of 5 bases from V and 7 bases from J, the junction contained 8 bases not matched to a gene. The CDR3 bases are TGTGCCAGCAGCCCTCGGGACAGGGTGGGTGAAAAACTGTTTTTT. Its protein is CASSPRDRVGEKLFF.

The chain carries TRBV3-1 (or the pseudogene TRBV3-2) and TRBJ2-5; a weak D match, TRBD2 (6 bases). This CDR3 has 13 amino acids. Trimming pared 3 bases from V and 5 bases from J, leaving 10 bases between. Per germline, CDR1 LGHDT and CDR2 YNNKEL (reference sequence). This CDR3 reads CASSQGLRETQYF. Here the CDR3 DNA reads TGTGCCAGCAGCCAGGGACTGAGGGAGACCCAGTACTTC.

This clone has just a few counts. The V gene is TRBV10-1, the J gene TRBJ2-2; D is possibly TRBD1 (6 bases). The germline gives CDR1 WNHNN, CDR2 SYGVQD (reference sequence). This CDR3 has 13 residues. With 6 bases removed from V and 4 bases from J, the gap between germline ends came to 9 bases. DNA for the CDR3: TGCGCCAGCAGACAGGGTCGCACCGGGGAGCTGTTTTTT. Protein: CASRQGRTGELFF.

This chain uses TRBV12-5 with TRBJ2-5, with D tentatively TRBD2 (5 bases). CDR3 length: 15 amino acids. CDR1 is LGHNT, CDR2 FRNRAP, per germline. With 1 base removed from V and 5 bases from J, the gap between germline ends came to 14 bases. The CDR3 DNA sequence: TGTGCTAGTGGTTTGGGAGTGAGGGTACGGGAGACCCAGTACTTC. This codes for CASGLGVRVRETQYF.

The chain couples TRBV19 to TRBJ1-2, with D perhaps TRBD1 (5 bases). The germline V gene has CDR1 LNHDA and CDR2 SQIVND (reference sequence). This CDR3 region has 14 residues. V gave up 4 bases and J gave up 1 base, with 10 bases separating them. The CDR3 nucleotides are TGTGCCAGTAGTACACAGGAGATTAACTATGGCTACACCTTC. It translates to CASSTQEINYGYTF.

V is TRBV28 and J is TRBJ2-3; 13 nucleotides line up with TRBD2. J gave up 5 bases and V 2 bases, and 7 bases lay outside the gene matches. Germline V gene data show CDR1 as MDHEN and CDR2 as SYDVKM. The CDR3 covers 17 residues. The CDR3, as DNA: TGTGCCAGCAGTTTAGGGACTAGCGGGGCTGGGGTAGATACGCAGTATTTT. Its translation is CASSLGTSGAGVDTQYF.

This clone was detected only a few times. V usage is TRBV6-5 and J usage is TRBJ1-5, with a weak D call TRBD1 (5 bases). Germline V gives CDR1 MNHEY, CDR2 SVGAGI. The CDR3 covers 13 residues. Trimming cost V 6 bases and J 4 bases, with 10 bases left between them. The chain's CDR3 is CASRTDQNQPQHF. The DNA of the CDR3 is TGTGCCAGCAGGACAGACCAGAATCAGCCCCAGCATTTT.

The rearrangement joins TRBV7-2 to TRBJ2-2; maybe TRBD1 (5 bases). The germline gives CDR1 SGHTA, CDR2 FQGNSA. V was clipped by 0 bases and J by 7 bases, with 9 bases between them. This CDR3 has 14 amino acids. The CDR3 nucleotides read TGTGCCAGCAGCTTAGCGCTACAGGTCGGGGAGCTGTTTTTT. Translation gives CASSLALQVGELFF. Drawing the rest from reference TRBV7-2 and TRBJ2-2, the complete variable domain is GAGVSQSPSNKVTEKGKDVELRCDPISGHTALYWYRQSLGQGLEFLIYFQGNSAPDKSGLPSDRFSAERTGGSVSTLTIQRTQQEDSAVYLCASSLALQVGELFFGEGSRLTVL.

V and J are TRBV4-2 and TRBJ2-1, with 10 bases fitting TRBD2. Trimming took 1 base from V and 9 from J; bases not matched to a gene: 9. Germline CDR1 and CDR2: LGHNA and YNFKEQ. The CDR3 length is 16 residues. The CDR3 sequence is CASSQGRSGGAGEQFF. The CDR3 DNA reads as TGTGCCAGCAGCCAAGGGAGAAGCGGGGGGGCCGGTGAGCAGTTCTTC.